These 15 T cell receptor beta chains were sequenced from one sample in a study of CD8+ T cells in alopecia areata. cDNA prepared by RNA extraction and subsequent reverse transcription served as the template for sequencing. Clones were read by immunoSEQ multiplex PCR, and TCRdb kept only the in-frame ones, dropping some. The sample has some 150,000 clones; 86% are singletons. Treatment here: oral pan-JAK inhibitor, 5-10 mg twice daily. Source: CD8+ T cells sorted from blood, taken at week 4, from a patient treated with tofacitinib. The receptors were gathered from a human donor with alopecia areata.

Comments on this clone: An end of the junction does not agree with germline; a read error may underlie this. The DNA of the CDR3 is TGCGTCAGCAGCCAAGACAGGGTTGAACCCTACAATGAGCAGTTCTTC. This codes for CVSSQDRVEPYNEQFF. The V call is TRBV4-1, the J call TRBJ2-1; TRBD1 matches 7 bases. In germline, CDR1 is MGHRA, CDR2 YSYEKL. The CDR3 covers 16 residues.

CDR3 nucleotides: TGCGCCAGCAGCCAGGGCCTAGGGGGTCGGGTGCAGTATTTT. This gives the protein CASSQGLGGRVQYF. The rearrangement links TRBV4-1 to TRBJ2-3; the D gene is possibly TRBD1 (6 bases). The V gene's germline CDR1 is MGHRA and CDR2 YSYEKL. The V gene lost 3 bases and the J gene lost 11 bases, with 18 bases spanning the gap. CDR3 length: 14 amino acids.

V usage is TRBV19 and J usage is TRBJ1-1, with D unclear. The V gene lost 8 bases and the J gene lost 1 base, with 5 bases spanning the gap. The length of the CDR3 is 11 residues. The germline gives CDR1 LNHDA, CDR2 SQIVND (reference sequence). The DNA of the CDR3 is TGTGCCAGTTTTAAGAACACTGAAGCTTTCTTT. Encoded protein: CASFKNTEAFF.

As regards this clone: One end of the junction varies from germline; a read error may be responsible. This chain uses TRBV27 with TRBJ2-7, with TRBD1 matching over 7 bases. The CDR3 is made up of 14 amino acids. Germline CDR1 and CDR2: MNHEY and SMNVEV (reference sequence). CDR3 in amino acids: CASSYEGASSEQYF. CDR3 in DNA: TGTGCCAGCAGTTATGAGGGGGCGTCCTCCGAGCAGTACTTC.

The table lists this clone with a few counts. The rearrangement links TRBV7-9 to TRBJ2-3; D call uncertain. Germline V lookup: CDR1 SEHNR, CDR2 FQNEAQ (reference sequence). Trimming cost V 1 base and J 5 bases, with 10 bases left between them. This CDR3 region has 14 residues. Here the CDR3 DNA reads TGTGCCAGCAGCTTAGAAACCCGCGGAGATACGCAGTATTTT. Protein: CASSLETRGDTQYF. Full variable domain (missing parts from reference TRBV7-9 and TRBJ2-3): DTGVSQNPRHKITKRGQNVTFRCDPISEHNRLYWYRQTLGQGPEFLTYFQNEAQLEKSRLLSDRFSAERPKGSFSTLEIQRTEQGDSAMYLCASSLETRGDTQYFGPGTRLTVL.

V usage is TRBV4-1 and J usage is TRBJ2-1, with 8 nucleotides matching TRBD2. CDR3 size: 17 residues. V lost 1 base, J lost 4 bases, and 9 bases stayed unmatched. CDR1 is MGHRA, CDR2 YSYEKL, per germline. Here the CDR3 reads CASSQACCSGIYNEQFF. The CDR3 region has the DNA TGCGCCAGCAGCCAAGCGTGCTGTAGCGGGATTTACAATGAGCAGTTCTTC.

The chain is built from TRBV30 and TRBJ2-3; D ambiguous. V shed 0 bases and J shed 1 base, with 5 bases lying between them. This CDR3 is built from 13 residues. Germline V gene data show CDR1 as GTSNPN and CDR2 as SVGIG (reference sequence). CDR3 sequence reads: CAWSVGRTDTQYF. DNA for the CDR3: TGTGCCTGGAGTGTCGGGCGCACAGATACGCAGTATTTT.

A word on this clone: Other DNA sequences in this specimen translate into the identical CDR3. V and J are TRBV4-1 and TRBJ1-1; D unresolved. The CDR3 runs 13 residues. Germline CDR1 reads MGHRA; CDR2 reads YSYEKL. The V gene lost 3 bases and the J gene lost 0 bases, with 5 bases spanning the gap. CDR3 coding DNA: TGCGCCAGCAGCCAGGTCGTGAACACTGAAGCTTTCTTT. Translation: CASSQVVNTEAFF.

In DNA, the CDR3 is TGTGCCAGCAGCCTTAGTGAAGATACGCAGTATTTT. Amino acid sequence: CASSLSEDTQYF. This chain connects TRBV7-6 to TRBJ2-3, with no clear D. Germline lookup yields CDR1 SGHVS and CDR2 FNYEAQ. Trimming took off 5 bases at V and 5 bases at J, with 8 bases between the two ends. The CDR3 contains 12 residues.

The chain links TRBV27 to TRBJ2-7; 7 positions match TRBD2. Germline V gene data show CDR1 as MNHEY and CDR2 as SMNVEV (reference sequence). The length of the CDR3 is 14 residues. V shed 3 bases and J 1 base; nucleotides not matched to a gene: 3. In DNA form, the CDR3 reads TGTGCCAGCAGTTTTGGGGGGGGATCCTACGAGCAGTACTTC. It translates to CASSFGGGSYEQYF.

CDR3 region: CASSLTTGGNTEAFF. Here the CDR3 DNA reads TGTGCCAGCAGCCTCACGACAGGGGGGAACACTGAAGCTTTCTTT. The chain has TRBV7-3 and TRBJ1-1, with 9 bases identical to TRBD1. The CDR3 length is 15 residues. J gave up 1 base and V 5 bases, and 5 bases lay outside the gene matches. Looked up from germline, CDR1 is SGHTA and CDR2 is FQGTGA.

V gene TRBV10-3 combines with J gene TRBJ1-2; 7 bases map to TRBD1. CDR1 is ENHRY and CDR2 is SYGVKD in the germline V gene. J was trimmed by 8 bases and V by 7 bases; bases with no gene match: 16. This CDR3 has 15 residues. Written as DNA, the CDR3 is TGTGCCATCACCATAGCCGACAGGGCGTCGGAGGGCTACACCTTC. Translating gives CAITIADRASEGYTF.

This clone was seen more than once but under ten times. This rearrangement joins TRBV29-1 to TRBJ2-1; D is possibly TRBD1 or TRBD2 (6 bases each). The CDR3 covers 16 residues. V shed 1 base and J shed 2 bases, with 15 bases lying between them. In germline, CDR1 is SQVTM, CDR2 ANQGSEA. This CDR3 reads CSVEGTGASAYNEQFF. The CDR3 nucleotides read TGCAGCGTTGAAGGTACGGGGGCAAGTGCCTACAATGAGCAGTTCTTC.

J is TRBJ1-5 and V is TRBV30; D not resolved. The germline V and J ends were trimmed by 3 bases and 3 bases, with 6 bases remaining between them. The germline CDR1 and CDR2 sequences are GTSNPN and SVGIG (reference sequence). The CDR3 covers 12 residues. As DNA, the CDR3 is TGTGCCTGGAGCGGGTTCAATCAGCCCCAGCATTTT. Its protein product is CAWSGFNQPQHF.

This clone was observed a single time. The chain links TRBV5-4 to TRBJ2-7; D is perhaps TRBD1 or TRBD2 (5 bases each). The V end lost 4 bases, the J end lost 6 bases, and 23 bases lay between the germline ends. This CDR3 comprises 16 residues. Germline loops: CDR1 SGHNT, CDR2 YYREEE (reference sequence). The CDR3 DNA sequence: TGTGCCAGCAGCCGCCCAACGGGACGCCACGGGGCCGAGCAGTACTTC. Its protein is CASSRPTGRHGAEQYF.